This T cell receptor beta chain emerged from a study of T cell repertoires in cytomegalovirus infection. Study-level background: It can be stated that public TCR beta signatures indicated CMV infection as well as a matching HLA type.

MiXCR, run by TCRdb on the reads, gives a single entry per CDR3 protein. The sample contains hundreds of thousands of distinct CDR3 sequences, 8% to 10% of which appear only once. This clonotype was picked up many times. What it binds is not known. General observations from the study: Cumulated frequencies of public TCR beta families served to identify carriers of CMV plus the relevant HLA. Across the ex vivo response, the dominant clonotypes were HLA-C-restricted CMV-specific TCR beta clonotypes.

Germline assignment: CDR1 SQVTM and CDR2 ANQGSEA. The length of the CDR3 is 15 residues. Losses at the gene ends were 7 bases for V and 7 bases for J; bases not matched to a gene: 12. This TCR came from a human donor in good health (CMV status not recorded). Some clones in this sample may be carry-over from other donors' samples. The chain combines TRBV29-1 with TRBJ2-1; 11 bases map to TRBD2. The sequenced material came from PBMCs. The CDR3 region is CSAKIGTSGENEQFF. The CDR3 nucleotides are TGCAGCGCCAAGATTGGGACTAGCGGAGAAAATGAGCAGTTCTTC.